These 5 T cell receptor beta chains were all obtained from the same sample, sequenced in a study of T cell repertoires in cytomegalovirus infection (dated by TCRdb to between 2018 and 2021). Sequencing instrument: Illumina HiSeq 1500. TCRdb redid the processing of the public reads, applying fastp at Q25 and MiXCR, and retained in-frame beta chains. Records with the same CDR3 protein are collapsed into one entry carrying the most frequent genes and DNA. The sample table contains about 210,000 distinct CDR3 sequences; only one count was recorded for around 6.4% of them. The ten largest make up more than 5.5% of the sample. The source material was PBMCs. These receptors all come from a human donor in good health (CMV status not recorded). Some clones in this sample may be carry-over from other donors' samples.

At least ten counts were recorded for this clonotype. The V call is TRBV7-8, the J call TRBJ2-2, with 15 bases identical to TRBD2. V shed 4 bases and J 6 bases; nucleotides not matched to a gene: 12. CDR3 length: 19 residues. Germline lookup yields CDR1 SGHVS and CDR2 FQNEAQ. CDR3 protein: CASSSGGTSGGTLAGELFF. CDR3 DNA sequence: TGTGCCAGCAGCTCCGGAGGGACTAGCGGGGGGACATTGGCCGGGGAGCTGTTTTTT. Full variable domain (remainder filled in from reference TRBV7-8 and TRBJ2-2): GAGVSQSPRYKVAKRGQDVALRCDPISGHVSLFWYQQALGQGPEFLTYFQNEAQLDKSGLPSDRFFAERPEGSVSTLKIQRTQQEDSAVYLCASSSGGTSGGTLAGELFFGEGSRLTVL.

At least ten counts were recorded for this clonotype. This chain connects TRBV4-3 to TRBJ2-3; the match to TRBD1 covers 9 bases. This CDR3 region has 18 residues. Germline V gene sequence: CDR1 LGHNA, CDR2 YSLEER. Trimming took 0 bases from V and 3 from J; bases not matched to a gene: 10. CDR3 residues: CASSQDEGTGWGTDTQYF. DNA for the CDR3: TGCGCCAGCAGCCAAGATGAGGGGACAGGGTGGGGAACAGATACGCAGTATTTT.

This chain joins TRBV7-2 and TRBJ2-1, with 7 bases matching TRBD2. The CDR3 length is 13 residues. CDR1 is SGHTA, CDR2 FQGNSA, per germline. The trim removed 5 bases at V and 7 bases at J, leaving 5 bases unmatched. The CDR3 spells CASSGGGGNEQFF. In nucleotides, the CDR3 is TGTGCCAGCAGCGGGGGGGGGGGGAATGAGCAGTTCTTC.

This clonotype was observed at least ten times. This chain links TRBV27 with TRBJ1-6, with D possibly being TRBD1 (5 bases). CDR1 MNHEY and CDR2 SMNVEV come from the germline V gene (reference sequence). CDR3 length: 17 amino acids. Between the trimmed V and J ends, which lost 4 bases and 0 bases, there was a span of 13 bases. For the CDR3, the DNA is TGTGCCAGCAGTTCCCGACAGTGGAGCTCCTATAATTCACCCCTCCACTTT. The encoded protein is CASSSRQWSSYNSPLHF.

This clonotype has a count of ten or more. The gene calls are TRBV6-2 or TRBV6-3 and TRBJ2-3; 12 bases map to TRBD2. This CDR3 comprises 15 residues. Germline V gives CDR1 MNHEY, CDR2 SVGEGT. Trimming at V came to 6 bases and at J to 7 bases, leaving 8 bases not matched to a gene. The CDR3 loop is CASRALTSGGYTQYF. The CDR3, as DNA: TGTGCCAGCAGGGCCCTGACTAGCGGGGGATATACGCAGTATTTT.